This T cell receptor beta chain was recovered during a study of blood T cell repertoires in COVID-19 (dated by TCRdb to 2020 to 2022). For the wider study: Collaborator samples came from the United States, Italy and Spain and covered acute and convalescent phases of COVID-19. The prospective study material was composed of cDNA or gDNA derived from T cells, B-cell-depleted T cells, or PBMCs. Deeply sampled blood TCRbeta repertoires from subjects exposed to, actively infected with, or recovered from COVID-19 were included in the dataset. The repertoires were released in a freely available public database intended as a resource for research on the immune response to SARS-CoV-2. The samples were drawn from two sources: the first 160 participants of the ongoing ImmuneRACE study, and over 1,000 subjects contributed by 6 global collaborators. Sample metadata almost always included a de-identified subject ID, COVID-19 status, age in years and sex. HLA class I and class II types, where available, came from metadata supplied by the sample provider rather than from assay-based typing.

The immunoSEQ Assay, a bias-controlled multiplex PCR, was used to amplify TCRbeta CDR3 regions from genomic DNA. The original methods were these. The number of nucleated cells in each sample was estimated by amplification of reference gene primers within the assay. Sequence reads were collapsed and filtered to measure the absolute abundance of every unique TCRbeta CDR3 rearrangement. For each sample, productive Simpson clonality was calculated as the square root of Simpson's diversity index over productive rearrangements. In TCRdb, the immuneACCESS table is reduced to in-frame sequences with V and J assigned. These tables do not hold every clone; where another copy was compared, an unresolved V gene accounts for under half, and the others remain unexplained. The V and J calls and clone size are taken from that table; D and trimming were inferred from the DNA. In this sample the table shows 80,000 or so clones, approximately 84% of which occur a single time. The top ten clonotypes cover approximately 11% of the sample.

Findings and caveats that apply to the study as a whole: The quantity of clinical and demographic metadata differed by source and by participant and was supplied without curation.

A word on this clone: Its antigen is unknown. Per-base qualities were not stored, and no clone one base away is much larger.

One collaborating source in Seattle enrolled patients while the patients were actively infected and followed the patients over time throughout the course of disease. Collaborating institutions collected whole blood in K2EDTA tubes following their own protocols. For TCRbeta analysis, collaborators shipped samples in one of three forms: frozen whole blood, isolated PBMCs, or DNA extracted from either of those sample types. The germline V gene encodes CDR1 SGHRS and CDR2 YFSETQ. V loses 0 bases at its end and J loses 5 bases; junction bases beyond the gene matches: 3. There are 15 amino acids in the CDR3, from cysteine to phenylalanine inclusive. The read is trimmed to its CDR3 DNA, 45 bases read in frame from base 1.

The rearranged chain carries TRBV5-1 and TRBJ2-1, with 9 central nucleotides matching TRBD2. Source material: peripheral blood. The source of this sequence is a man in his 60s with COVID-19, enrolled during active disease. CDR3 reads: CASSLGLAEHNEQFF. The nucleotides read TGCGCCAGCAGCTTGGGACTAGCGGAGCACAATGAGCAGTTCTTC.